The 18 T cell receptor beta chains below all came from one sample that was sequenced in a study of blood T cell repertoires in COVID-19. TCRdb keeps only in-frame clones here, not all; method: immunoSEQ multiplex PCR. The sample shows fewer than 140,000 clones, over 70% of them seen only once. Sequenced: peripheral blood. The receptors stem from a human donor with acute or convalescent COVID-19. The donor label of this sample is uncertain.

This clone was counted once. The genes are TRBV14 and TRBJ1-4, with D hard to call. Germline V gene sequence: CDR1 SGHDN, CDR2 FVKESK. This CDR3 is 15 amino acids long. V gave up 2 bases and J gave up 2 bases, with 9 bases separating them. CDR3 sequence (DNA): TGTGCCAGCAGCCAAAATTCGCAGACTAATGAAAAACTGTTTTTT. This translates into CASSQNSQTNEKLFF. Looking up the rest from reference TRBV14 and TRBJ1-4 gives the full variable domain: EAGVTQFPSHSVIEKGQTVTLRCDPISGHDNLYWYRRVMGKEIKFLLHFVKESKQDESGMPNNRFLAERTGGTYSTLKVQPAELEDSGVYFCASSQNSQTNEKLFFGSGTQLSVL.

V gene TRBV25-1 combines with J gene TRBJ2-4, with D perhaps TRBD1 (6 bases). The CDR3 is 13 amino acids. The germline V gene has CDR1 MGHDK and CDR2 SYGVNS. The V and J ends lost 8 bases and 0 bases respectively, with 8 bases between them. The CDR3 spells CASAGAAKNIQYF. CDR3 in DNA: TGTGCCAGCGCAGGGGCAGCCAAAAACATTCAGTACTTC.

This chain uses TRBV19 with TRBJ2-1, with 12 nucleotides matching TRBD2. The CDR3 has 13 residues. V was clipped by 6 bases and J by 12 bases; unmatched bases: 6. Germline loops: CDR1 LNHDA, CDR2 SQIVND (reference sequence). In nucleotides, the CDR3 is TGTGCCAGTAGAGGACTAGCGGGACCCGCGCAGTTCTTC. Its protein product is CASRGLAGPAQFF.

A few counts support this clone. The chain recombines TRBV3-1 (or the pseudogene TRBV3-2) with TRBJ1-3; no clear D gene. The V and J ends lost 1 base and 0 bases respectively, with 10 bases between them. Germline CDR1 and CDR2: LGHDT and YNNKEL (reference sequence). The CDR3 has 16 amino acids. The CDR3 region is CASSQALLSSGNTIYF. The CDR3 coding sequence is TGTGCCAGCAGCCAAGCCCTCTTGAGCTCTGGAAACACCATATATTTT.

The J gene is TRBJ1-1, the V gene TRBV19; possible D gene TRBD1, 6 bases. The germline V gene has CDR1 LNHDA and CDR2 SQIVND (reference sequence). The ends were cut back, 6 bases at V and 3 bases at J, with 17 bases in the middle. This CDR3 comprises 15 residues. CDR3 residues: CASRNTGSQYTEAFF. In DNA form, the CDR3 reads TGTGCCAGTAGGAATACAGGGAGTCAGTACACTGAAGCTTTCTTT.

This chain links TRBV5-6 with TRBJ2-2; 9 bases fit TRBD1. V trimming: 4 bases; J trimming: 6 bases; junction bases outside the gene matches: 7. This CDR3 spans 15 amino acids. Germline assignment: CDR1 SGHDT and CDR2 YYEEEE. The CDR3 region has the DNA TGTGCCAGCAGCGGGAGGGACAGGGCGTCCGGGGAGCTGTTTTTT. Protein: CASSGRDRASGELFF.

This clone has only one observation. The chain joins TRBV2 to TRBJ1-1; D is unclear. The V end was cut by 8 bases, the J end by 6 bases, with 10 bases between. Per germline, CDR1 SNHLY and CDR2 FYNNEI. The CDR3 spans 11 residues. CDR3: CASRFRAEAFF. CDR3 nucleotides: TGTGCCAGCCGCTTTAGAGCTGAAGCTTTCTTT.

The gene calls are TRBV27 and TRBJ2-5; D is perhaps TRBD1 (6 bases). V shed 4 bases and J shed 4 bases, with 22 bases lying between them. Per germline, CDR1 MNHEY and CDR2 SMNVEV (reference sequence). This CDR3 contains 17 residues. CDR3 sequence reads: CASSSTLGAKGRETQYF. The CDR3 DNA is TGTGCCAGCAGTTCGACCTTGGGGGCCAAGGGGAGAGAGACCCAGTACTTC.

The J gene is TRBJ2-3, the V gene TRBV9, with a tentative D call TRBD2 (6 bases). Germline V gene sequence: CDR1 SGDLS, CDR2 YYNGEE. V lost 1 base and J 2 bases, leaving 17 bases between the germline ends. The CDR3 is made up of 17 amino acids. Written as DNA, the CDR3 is TGTGCCAGCAGCGTATCCTCTAGCGTCCTTTTCACAGATACGCAGTATTTT. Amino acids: CASSVSSSVLFTDTQYF.

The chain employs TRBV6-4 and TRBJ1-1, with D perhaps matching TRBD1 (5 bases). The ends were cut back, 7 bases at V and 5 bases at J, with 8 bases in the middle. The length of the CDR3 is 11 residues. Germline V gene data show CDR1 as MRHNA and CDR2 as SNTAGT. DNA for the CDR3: TGTGCCAGCACAGGGCGGACTGAAGCTTTCTTT. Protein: CASTGRTEAFF.

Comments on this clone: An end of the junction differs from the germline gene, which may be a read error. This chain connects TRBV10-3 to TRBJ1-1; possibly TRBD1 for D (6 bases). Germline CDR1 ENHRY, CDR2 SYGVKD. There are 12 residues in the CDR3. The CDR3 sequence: CAIFPTGGQMIF. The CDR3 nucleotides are TGTGCCATCTTCCCGACGGGCGGACAGATGATTTTT.

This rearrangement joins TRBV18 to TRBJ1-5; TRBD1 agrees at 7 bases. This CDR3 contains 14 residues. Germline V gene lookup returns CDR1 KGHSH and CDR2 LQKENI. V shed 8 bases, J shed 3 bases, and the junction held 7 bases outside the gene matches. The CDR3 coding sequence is TGTGCCAGCAAACGACAGGGTGACAATCAGCCCCAGCATTTT. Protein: CASKRQGDNQPQHF.

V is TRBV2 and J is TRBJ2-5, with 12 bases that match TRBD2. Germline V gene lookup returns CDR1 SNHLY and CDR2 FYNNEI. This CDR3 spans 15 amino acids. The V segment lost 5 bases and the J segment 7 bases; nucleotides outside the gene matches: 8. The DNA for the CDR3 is TGTGCCAGCAGTCCTACTAGCGGGGGGTTTTCGACCCAGTACTTC. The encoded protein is CASSPTSGGFSTQYF.

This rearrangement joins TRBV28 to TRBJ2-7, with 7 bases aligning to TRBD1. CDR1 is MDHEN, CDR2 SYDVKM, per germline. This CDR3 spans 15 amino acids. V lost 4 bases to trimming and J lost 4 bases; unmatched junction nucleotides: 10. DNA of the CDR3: TGTGCCAGCAGTTCGGGACAGTTCATTCCGTACGAGCAGTACTTC. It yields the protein CASSSGQFIPYEQYF. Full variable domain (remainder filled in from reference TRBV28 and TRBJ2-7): DVKVTQSSRYLVKRTGEKVFLECVQDMDHENMFWYRQDPGLGLRLIYFSYDVKMKEKGDIPEGYSVSREKKERFSLILESASTNQTSMYLCASSSGQFIPYEQYFGPGTRLTVT.

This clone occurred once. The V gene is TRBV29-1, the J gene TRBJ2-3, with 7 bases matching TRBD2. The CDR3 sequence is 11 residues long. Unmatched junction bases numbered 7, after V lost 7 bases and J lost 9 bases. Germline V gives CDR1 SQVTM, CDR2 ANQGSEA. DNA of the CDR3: TGCAGCGCCTGGGGCGGGGGAACGCAGTATTTT. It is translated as CSAWGGGTQYF.

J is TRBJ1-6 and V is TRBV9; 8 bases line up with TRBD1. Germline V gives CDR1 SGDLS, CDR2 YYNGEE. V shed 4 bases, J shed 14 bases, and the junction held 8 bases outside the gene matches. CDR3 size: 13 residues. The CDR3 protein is CASSLTGAGALHF. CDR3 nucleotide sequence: TGTGCCAGCAGCCTGACAGGGGCTGGGGCCCTCCACTTT.

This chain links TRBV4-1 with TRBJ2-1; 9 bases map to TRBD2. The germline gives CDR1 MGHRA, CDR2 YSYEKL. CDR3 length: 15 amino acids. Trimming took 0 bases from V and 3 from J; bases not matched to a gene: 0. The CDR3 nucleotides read TGCGCCAGCAGCCAAGATAGCGGGGGCTACAATGAGCAGTTCTTC. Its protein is CASSQDSGGYNEQFF.

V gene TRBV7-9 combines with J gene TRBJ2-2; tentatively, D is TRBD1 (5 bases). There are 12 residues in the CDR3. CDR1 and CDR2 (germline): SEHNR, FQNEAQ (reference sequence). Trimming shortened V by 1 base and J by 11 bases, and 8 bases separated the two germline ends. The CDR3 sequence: CASSLGQRELFF. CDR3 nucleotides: TGTGCCAGCAGCTTAGGACAGAGAGAGCTGTTTTTT.